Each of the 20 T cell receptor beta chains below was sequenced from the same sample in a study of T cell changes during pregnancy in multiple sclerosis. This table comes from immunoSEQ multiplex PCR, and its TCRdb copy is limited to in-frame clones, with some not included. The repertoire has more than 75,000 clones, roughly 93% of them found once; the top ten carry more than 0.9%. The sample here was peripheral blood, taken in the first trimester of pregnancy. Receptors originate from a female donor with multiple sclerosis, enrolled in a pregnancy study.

CDR3 sequence reads: CASSVEGAGNTIYF. In DNA form, the CDR3 reads TGTGCCAGCAGCGTAGAGGGGGCTGGAAACACCATATATTTT. The chain joins TRBV9 to TRBJ1-3; perhaps TRBD1 as D (6 bases). Germline lookup yields CDR1 SGDLS and CDR2 YYNGEE. CDR3 length: 14 residues. Trimming stripped 0 bases from V and 2 bases from J, with 6 bases between. The variable domain in full, completed from reference TRBV9 and TRBJ1-3, reads DSGVTQTPKHLITATGQRVTLRCSPRSGDLSVYWYQQSLDQGLQFLIQYYNGEERAKGNILERFSAQQFPDLHSELNLSSLELGDSALYFCASSVEGAGNTIYFGEGSWLTVV.

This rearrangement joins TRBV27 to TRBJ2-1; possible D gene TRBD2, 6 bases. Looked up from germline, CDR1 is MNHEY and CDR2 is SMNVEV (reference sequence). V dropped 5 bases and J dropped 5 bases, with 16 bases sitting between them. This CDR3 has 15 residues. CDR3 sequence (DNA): TGTGCCAGCAGTCCTCTACCTAGACTAGACAATGAGCAGTTCTTC. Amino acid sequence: CASSPLPRLDNEQFF.

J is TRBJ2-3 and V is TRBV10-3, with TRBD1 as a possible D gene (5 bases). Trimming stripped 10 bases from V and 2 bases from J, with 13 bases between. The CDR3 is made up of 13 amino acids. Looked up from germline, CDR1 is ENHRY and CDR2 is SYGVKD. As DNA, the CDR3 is TGTGCCACCTGGGCAGGGCCCACAGATACGCAGTATTTT. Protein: CATWAGPTDTQYF.

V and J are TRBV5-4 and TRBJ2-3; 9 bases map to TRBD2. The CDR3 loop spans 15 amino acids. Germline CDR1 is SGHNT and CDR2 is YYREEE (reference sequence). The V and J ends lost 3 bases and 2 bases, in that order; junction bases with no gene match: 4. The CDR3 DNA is TGTGCCAGCAGCTCCTCTAGCGGGGTCACAGATACGCAGTATTTT. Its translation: CASSSSSGVTDTQYF. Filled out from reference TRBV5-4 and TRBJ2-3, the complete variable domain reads ETGVTQSPTHLIKTRGQQVTLRCSSQSGHNTVSWYQQALGQGPQFIFQYYREEENGRGNFPPRFSGLQFPNYSSELNVNALELDDSALYLCASSSSSGVTDTQYFGPGTRLTVL.

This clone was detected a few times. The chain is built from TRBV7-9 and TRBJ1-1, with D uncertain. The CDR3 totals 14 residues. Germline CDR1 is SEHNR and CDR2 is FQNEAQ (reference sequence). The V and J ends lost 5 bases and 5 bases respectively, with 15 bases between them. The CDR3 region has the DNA TGTGCCAGCAGCCTCCCGCGCGCGATGACTGAAGCTTTCTTT. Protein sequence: CASSLPRAMTEAFF.

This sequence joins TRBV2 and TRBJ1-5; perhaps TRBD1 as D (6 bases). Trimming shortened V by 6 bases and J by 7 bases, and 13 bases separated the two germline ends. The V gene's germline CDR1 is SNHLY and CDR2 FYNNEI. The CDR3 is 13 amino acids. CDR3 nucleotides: TGTGCCAGCAGAGAGACAGGCAGGCAGCCCCAGCATTTT. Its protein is CASRETGRQPQHF.

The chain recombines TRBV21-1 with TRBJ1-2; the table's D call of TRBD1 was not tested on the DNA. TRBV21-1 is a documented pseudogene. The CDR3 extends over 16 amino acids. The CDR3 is CASSKARTGRIYGYTF. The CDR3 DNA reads TGTGCCAGCAGCAAAGCGAGGACAGGGAGGATATATGGCTACACCTTC.

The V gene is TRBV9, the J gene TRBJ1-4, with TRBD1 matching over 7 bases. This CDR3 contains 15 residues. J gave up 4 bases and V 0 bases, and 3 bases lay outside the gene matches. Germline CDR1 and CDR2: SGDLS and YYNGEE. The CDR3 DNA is TGTGCCAGCAGCGTAGGAGGGACAGTTAATGAAAAACTGTTTTTT. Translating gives CASSVGGTVNEKLFF. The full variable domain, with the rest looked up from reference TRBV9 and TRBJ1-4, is DSGVTQTPKHLITATGQRVTLRCSPRSGDLSVYWYQQSLDQGLQFLIQYYNGEERAKGNILERFSAQQFPDLHSELNLSSLELGDSALYFCASSVGGTVNEKLFFGSGTQLSVL.

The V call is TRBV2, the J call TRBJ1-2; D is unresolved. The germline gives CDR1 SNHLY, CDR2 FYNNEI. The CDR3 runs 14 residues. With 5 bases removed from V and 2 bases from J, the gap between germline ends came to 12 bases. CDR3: CASSRGATNYGYTF. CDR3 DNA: TGTGCCAGCAGTCGGGGAGCCACCAACTATGGCTACACCTTC.

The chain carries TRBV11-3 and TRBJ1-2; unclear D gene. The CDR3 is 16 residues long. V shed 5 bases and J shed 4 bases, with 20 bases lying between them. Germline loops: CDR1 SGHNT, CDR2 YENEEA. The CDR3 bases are TGTGCCAGCAGCCCCCCCCGAGGAGGAAGGGCCTATGGCTACACCTTC. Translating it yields CASSPPRGGRAYGYTF.

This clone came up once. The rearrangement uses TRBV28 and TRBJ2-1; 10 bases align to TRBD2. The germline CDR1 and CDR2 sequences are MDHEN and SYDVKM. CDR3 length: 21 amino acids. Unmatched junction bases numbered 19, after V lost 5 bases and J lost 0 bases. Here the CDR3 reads CASSPLQGAGGPSSSYNEQFF. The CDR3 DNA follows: TGTGCCAGCAGTCCGCTCCAGGGAGCGGGAGGGCCCTCAAGCTCCTACAATGAGCAGTTCTTC. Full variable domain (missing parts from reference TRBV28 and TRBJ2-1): DVKVTQSSRYLVKRTGEKVFLECVQDMDHENMFWYRQDPGLGLRLIYFSYDVKMKEKGDIPEGYSVSREKKERFSLILESASTNQTSMYLCASSPLQGAGGPSSSYNEQFFGPGTRLTVL.

CDR3 in amino acids: CASSEILLLVRELFTEAFF. CDR3 coding DNA: TGTGCCAGCAGTGAAATTCTGTTATTGGTTAGAGAACTTTTCACTGAAGCTTTCTTT. This chain uses TRBV6-1 with TRBJ1-1, with D unclear. V lost 2 bases to trimming and J lost 4 bases, with 26 bases between them. This CDR3 has 19 residues. Germline CDR1 and CDR2: MNHNS and SASEGT.

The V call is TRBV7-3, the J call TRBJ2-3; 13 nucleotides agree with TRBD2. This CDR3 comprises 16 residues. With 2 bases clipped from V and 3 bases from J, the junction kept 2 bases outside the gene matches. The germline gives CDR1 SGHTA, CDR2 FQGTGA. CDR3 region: CASSLGLAGVTDTQYF. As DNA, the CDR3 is TGTGCCAGCAGCTTAGGACTAGCGGGAGTTACAGATACGCAGTATTTT.

This CDR3 reads CASSLKGGEQPQHF. CDR3 coding DNA: TGTGCCAGCAGCTTAAAGGGCGGGGAGCAGCCCCAGCATTTT. The rearrangement links TRBV7-8 to TRBJ1-5; D not resolved. Trimming removed 2 bases from V and 7 bases from J, with 12 bases in between. CDR3 length equals 14 residues. Germline CDR1 reads SGHVS; CDR2 reads FQNEAQ.

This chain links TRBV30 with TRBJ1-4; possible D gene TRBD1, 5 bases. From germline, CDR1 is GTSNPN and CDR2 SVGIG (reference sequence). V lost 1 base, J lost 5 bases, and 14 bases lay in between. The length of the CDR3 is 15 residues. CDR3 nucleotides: TGTGCCTGGAGTGGGGGCCCGGGGGAGAATGAAAAACTGTTTTTT. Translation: CAWSGGPGENEKLFF.

The CDR3 coding sequence is TGTGCCAGCAGCCAAGATAAGAACACCGGGGAGCTGTTTTTT. Translation: CASSQDKNTGELFF. The chain employs TRBV4-2 and TRBJ2-2; unclear D gene. The CDR3 has 14 residues. The germline V gene has CDR1 LGHNA and CDR2 YNFKEQ. Trimming cost V 0 bases and J 1 base, with 3 bases left between them.

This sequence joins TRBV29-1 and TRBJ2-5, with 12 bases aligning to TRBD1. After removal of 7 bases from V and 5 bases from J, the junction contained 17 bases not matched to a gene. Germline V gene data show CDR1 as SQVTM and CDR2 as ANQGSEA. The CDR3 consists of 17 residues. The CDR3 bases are TGCAGCGCGGCCCTCCCGGGACAGGGGGCCCATCGGGAGACCCAGTACTTC. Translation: CSAALPGQGAHRETQYF. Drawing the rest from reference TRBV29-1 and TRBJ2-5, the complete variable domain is SAVISQKPSRDICQRGTSLTIQCQVDSQVTMMFWYRQQPGQSLTLIATANQGSEATYESGFVIDKFPISRPNLTFSTLTVSNMSPEDSSIYLCSAALPGQGAHRETQYFGPGTRLLVL.

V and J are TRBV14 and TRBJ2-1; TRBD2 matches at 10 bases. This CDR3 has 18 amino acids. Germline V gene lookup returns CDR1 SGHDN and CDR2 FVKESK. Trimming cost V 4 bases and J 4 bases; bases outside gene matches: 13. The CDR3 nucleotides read TGTGCCAGCAGCCTTCTAGCGGGAGCCACCCTCGATTACAATGAGCAGTTCTTC. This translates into CASSLLAGATLDYNEQFF.

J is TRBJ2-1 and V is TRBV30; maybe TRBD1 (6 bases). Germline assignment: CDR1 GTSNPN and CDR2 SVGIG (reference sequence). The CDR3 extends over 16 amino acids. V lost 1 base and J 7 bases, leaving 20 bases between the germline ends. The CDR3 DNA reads TGTGCCTGGAGTGCCGACAACGTTGGGACATTAAATGAGCAGTTCTTC. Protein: CAWSADNVGTLNEQFF.

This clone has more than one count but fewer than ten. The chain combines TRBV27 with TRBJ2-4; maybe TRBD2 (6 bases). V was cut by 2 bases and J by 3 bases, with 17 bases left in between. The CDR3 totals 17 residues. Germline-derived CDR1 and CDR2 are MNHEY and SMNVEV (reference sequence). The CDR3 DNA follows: TGTGCCAGCAGTTTAGTGTCGGCGGGATTGGGCAAAAACATTCAGTACTTC. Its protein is CASSLVSAGLGKNIQYF.